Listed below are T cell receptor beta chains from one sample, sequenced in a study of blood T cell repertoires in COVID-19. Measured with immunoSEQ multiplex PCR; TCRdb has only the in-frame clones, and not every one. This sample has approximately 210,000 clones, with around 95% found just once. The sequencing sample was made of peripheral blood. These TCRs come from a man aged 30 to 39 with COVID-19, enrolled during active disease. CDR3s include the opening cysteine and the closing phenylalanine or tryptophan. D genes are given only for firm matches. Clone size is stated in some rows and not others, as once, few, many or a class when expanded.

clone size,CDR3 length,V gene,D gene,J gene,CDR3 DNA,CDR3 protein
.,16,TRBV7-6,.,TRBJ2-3,TGTGCCAGCAGCCCAAGCGGTTCGGGTCAAGCAGATACGCAGTATTTT,CASSPSGSGQADTQYF
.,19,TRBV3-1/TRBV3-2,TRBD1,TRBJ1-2,TGTGCCAGCAGCCCCCCCGGGACAGGGTTGTTCTCGGAGATCTATGGCTACACCTTC,CASSPPGTGLFSEIYGYTF
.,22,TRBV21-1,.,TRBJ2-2,TGTGCCAGCAGCAAAATGGGGCGGAAGGACGGTTTGGTGCCGTCGAACACCGGGGAGCTGTTTTTT,CASSKMGRKDGLVPSNTGELFF
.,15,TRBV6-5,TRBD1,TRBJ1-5,TGTGCCAGCAGTCCAGGGACAGGGGGTTTTCAGCCCCAGCATTTT,CASSPGTGGFQPQHF
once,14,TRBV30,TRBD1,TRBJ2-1,TGTGCCTGGATTCGGCGGGACAGGAAAAATGAGCAGTTCTTC,CAWIRRDRKNEQFF
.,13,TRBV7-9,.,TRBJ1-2,TGTGCCAGCAGCTTCCACGGTAACTATGGCTACACCTTC,CASSFHGNYGYTF
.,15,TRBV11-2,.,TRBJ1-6,TGTGCCAGCAGCTTAGTTCGTAGGGGTAATTCACCCCTCCACTTT,CASSLVRRGNSPLHF
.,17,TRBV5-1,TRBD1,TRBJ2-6,TGCGCCAGCAGCCCCGGACAGGGGGCCTCTGGGGCCAACGTCCTGACTTTC,CASSPGQGASGANVLTF
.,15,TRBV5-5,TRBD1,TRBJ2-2,TGTGCCAGCAGCTTGGGGACAGGGAAGGCCGGGGAGCTGTTTTTT,CASSLGTGKAGELFF
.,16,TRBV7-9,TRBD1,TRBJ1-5,TGTGCCAGCAGCTTAGAGCGACAGGGGAGCAATCAGCCCCAGCATTTT,CASSLERQGSNQPQHF
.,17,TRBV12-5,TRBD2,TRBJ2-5,TGTGCTAGTGGTTTGATCGTAGGCGGGGGGGCGTCCGAGACCCAGTACTTC,CASGLIVGGGASETQYF
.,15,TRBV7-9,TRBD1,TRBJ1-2,TGTGCCAGCACCAACGTACAGGGGGTTTGGTATGGCTACACCTTC,CASTNVQGVWYGYTF
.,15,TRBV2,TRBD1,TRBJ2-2,TGTGCCAGCACACAGGACAGGGAATACACCGGGGAGCTGTTTTTT,CASTQDREYTGELFF
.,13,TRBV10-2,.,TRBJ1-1,TGCGCCAGCAGTGAGTCAATAGGGGCTGAAGCTTTCTTT,CASSESIGAEAFF
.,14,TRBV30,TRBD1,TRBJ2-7,TGTGCCTGGAGAGAGCCAGGGGGCCCCTACGAGCAGTACTTC,CAWREPGGPYEQYF
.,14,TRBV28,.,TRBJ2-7,TGTGCCAGCACTCTCGGAACAGTTTCCTACGAGCAGTACTTC,CASTLGTVSYEQYF
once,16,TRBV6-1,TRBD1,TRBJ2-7,TGTGCCAGCAGTGAACGTGTCGGGACAGGGATGGGCGAGCAGTACTTC,CASSERVGTGMGEQYF
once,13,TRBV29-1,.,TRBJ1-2,TGCAGCGTTGAGCTAACAGGGAGATATGGCTACACCTTC,CSVELTGRYGYTF
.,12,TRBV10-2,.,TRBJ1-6,TGCGCCAGCAGTGAGACAGAATCACCCCTCCACTTT,CASSETESPLHF
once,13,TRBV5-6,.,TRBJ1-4,TGTGCCAGCAGCTCCCGGACAGTTGAAAAACTGTTTTTT,CASSSRTVEKLFF
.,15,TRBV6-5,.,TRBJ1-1,TGTGCCAGCAGTTACTCGGCAGGGGTAGGCACTGAAGCTTTCTTT,CASSYSAGVGTEAFF
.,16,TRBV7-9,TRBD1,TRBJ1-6,TGTGCCAGCAGCTTAGCGTTTGGGACAGGAAATTCACCCCTCCACTTT,CASSLAFGTGNSPLHF
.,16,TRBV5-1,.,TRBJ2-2,TGCGCCAGCAGCATCAAACCGGGACAAAACACCGGGGAGCTGTTTTTT,CASSIKPGQNTGELFF
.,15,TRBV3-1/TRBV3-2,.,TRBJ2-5,TGTGCCAGCAGCCAGGATAATAGCGGCTCGGGGACCCAGTACTTC,CASSQDNSGSGTQYF
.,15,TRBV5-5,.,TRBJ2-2,TGTGCCAGCAGTCGCCAGGGGATCGGCACCGGGGAGCTGTTTTTT,CASSRQGIGTGELFF
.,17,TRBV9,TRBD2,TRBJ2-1,TGTGCCAGCAGCGTAGGGGCTAGCGGGGGGACCTACAATGAGCAGTTCTTC,CASSVGASGGTYNEQFF
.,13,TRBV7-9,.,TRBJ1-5,TGTGCCAGCAGCCGCGGCGGCAATCAGCCCCAGCATTTT,CASSRGGNQPQHF
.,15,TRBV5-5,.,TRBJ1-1,TGTGCCAGCAGCGCCTTTGGGAGTGTGAACACTGAAGCTTTCTTT,CASSAFGSVNTEAFF
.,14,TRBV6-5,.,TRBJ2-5,TGTGCCAGCAGCGCCGGGACTCGGACAGAGACCCAGTACTTC,CASSAGTRTETQYF
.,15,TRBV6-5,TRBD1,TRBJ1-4,TGTGCCAGCAGTCCCCGACAGGGGCAGTCTGAAAAACTGTTTTTT,CASSPRQGQSEKLFF
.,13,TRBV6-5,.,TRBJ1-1,TGTGCCAGCAGTTACACTATGAACACTGAAGCTTTCTTT,CASSYTMNTEAFF
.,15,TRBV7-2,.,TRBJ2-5,TGTGCCAGCAGCTTAGAGGTTGCTAGCCGGGAGACCCAGTACTTC,CASSLEVASRETQYF
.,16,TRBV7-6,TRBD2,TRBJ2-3,TGTGCCAGCAGCTTCACTAGCGGGGGGGCCGCAGATACGCAGTATTTT,CASSFTSGGAADTQYF
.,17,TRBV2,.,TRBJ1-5,TGTGCCAGCAGAGCACCAGACAGGCCGGGTGGCAATCAGCCCCAGCATTTT,CASRAPDRPGGNQPQHF
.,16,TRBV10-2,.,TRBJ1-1,TGCGCCAGCAGTGATACCGGCGGATACATGAACACTGAAGCTTTCTTT,CASSDTGGYMNTEAFF
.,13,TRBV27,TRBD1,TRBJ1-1,TGTGCCAGCAGCCAGGGGGCGGGCACTGAAGCTTTCTTT,CASSQGAGTEAFF
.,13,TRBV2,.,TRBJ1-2,TGTGCCAGCAGTGAAGCGGCAGGCCATGGCTACACCTTC,CASSEAAGHGYTF
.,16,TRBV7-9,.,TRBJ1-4,TGTGCCAGCAGCTTAGGGGTTTGGGGCGCAGGAGAAAAACTGTTTTTT,CASSLGVWGAGEKLFF
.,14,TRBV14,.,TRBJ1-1,TGTGCCAGCAGCCAGGCAGGGGCGGGCACTGAAGCTTTCTTT,CASSQAGAGTEAFF
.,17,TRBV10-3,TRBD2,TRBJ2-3,TGTGCCATCAGTTCACTAGCGGGGGGGCTGAGCACAGATACGCAGTATTTT,CAISSLAGGLSTDTQYF
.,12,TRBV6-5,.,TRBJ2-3,TGTGCCAGCAGTCCCCGGGAAGATACGCAGTATTTT,CASSPREDTQYF
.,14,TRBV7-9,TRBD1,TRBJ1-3,TGTGCCAGCAGCTACGGACAGGGGGTAGACACCATATATTTT,CASSYGQGVDTIYF
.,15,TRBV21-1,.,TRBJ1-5,TGTGCCAGCAGAGAGACAGGGGATTGTAATCAGCCCCAGCATTTT,CASRETGDCNQPQHF